The 9 T cell receptor beta chains listed next were all sequenced from one sample in a study of Ad26.COV2.S vaccination and SARS-CoV-2 variants (dated by TCRdb to about 2021). The meaning of the sample's treatment or condition label: some 20 received Ad26.COV2.S at low or high dose, single or two shots; roughly five received placebo; per-sample allocation not given. For vaccine and placebo recipients, the sequenced repertoires came from samples collected on day 63 after the first injection. Libraries were made using the immunoSEQ multiplex PCR assay. Entries here come from immuneACCESS through TCRdb and include only in-frame sequences with V and J called. Some clones fail to appear in such tables; in the studies checked, an unresolved V gene covers under half of the shortfall, and the cause of the remainder is unknown. The sample contains hundreds of thousands of clones, about 88% of them found a single time. Approximately 2.5% of the sample belongs to the ten largest clones.

Sequences were derived from peripheral blood, sampled in a trial of Ad26.COV2.S vaccine versus placebo. The origin of the receptors is a person between 18 and 60 years old who received the Ad26.COV2.S COVID-19 vaccine or a placebo.

There are a few counts of this clone. V gene TRBV7-9 combines with J gene TRBJ1-2; D not certain. CDR3 length equals 14 residues. Germline V lookup: CDR1 SEHNR, CDR2 FQNEAQ (reference sequence). Trimming stripped 3 bases from V and 4 bases from J, with 12 bases between. This chain's CDR3 is CASSLEGWGYGYTF. The CDR3 DNA reads as TGTGCCAGCAGCTTGGAAGGCTGGGGCTATGGCTACACCTTC.

The chain has TRBV5-6 and TRBJ1-2; maybe TRBD1 (5 bases). V lost 3 bases and J 1 base, leaving 13 bases between the germline ends. CDR1 and CDR2 from the germline V gene are SGHDT and YYEEEE. The CDR3 is made up of 15 amino acids. DNA of the CDR3: TGTGCCAGCAGCTCCCGTGGGAGGGGTAACTATGGCTACACCTTC. Its translation is CASSSRGRGNYGYTF.

The chain has TRBV7-2 and TRBJ1-4; weak D call: TRBD1 (6 bases). The V end lost 8 bases, the J end lost 6 bases, and 13 bases lay between the germline ends. CDR3 length: 13 residues. CDR1 is SGHTA, CDR2 FQGNSA, per germline. This chain's CDR3 is CASQGRPYEKLFF. The CDR3 DNA follows: TGTGCCAGCCAGGGGAGACCCTATGAAAAACTGTTTTTT.

The V and J genes are TRBV24-1 and TRBJ2-2, with 9 bases identical to TRBD1. Trimming cost V 10 bases and J 5 bases; bases outside gene matches: 7. Germline lookup yields CDR1 KGHDR and CDR2 SFDVKD. The CDR3 loop spans 14 amino acids. The CDR3 DNA reads as TGTGCCACTTTACCGGGACAGGGAACCGGGGAGCTGTTTTTT. This translates into CATLPGQGTGELFF.

CDR3: CASSLGFEETQYF. CDR3 nucleotide sequence: TGTGCCAGCAGCTTGGGATTCGAGGAGACCCAGTACTTC. J is TRBJ2-5 and V is TRBV5-4; D not certain. The CDR3 covers 13 residues. V was pared by 0 bases and J by 5 bases, with 8 bases between. Looked up from germline, CDR1 is SGHNT and CDR2 is YYREEE (reference sequence).

Of note for this clone: The junction departs from germline at one end; a sequencing error may be responsible. The chain links TRBV2 to TRBJ1-2; TRBD1 might be the D (6 bases). CDR1 is SNHLY and CDR2 is FYNNEI in the germline V gene. This CDR3 has 12 residues. For the CDR3, the DNA is TGTGCCGGCAGGGGTGACAACTATGGCTACACCTTC. It encodes CAGRGDNYGYTF.

The J gene is TRBJ2-7, the V gene TRBV4-2; 8 bases align to TRBD1. Looked up from germline, CDR1 is LGHNA and CDR2 is YNFKEQ. The length of the CDR3 is 13 residues. Trimming removed 8 bases from V and 5 bases from J; junction bases left unmatched: 8. CDR3 nucleotides: TGTGCCAGCCGCCCCAGGGGGCGCAACGAGCAGTACTTC. This encodes CASRPRGRNEQYF.

The chain employs TRBV11-3 and TRBJ2-2; no definite D call. Germline CDR1 is SGHNT and CDR2 is YENEEA. Trimming shortened V by 1 base and J by 0 bases, and 6 bases separated the two germline ends. This CDR3 region has 15 residues. The CDR3 region has the DNA TGTGCCAGCAGCTTAGGAGCGACGAACACCGGGGAGCTGTTTTTT. This sequence encodes CASSLGATNTGELFF.

This clone came up once. This chain uses TRBV5-1 with TRBJ1-4, with 7 positions matching TRBD1. The CDR3 has 13 amino acids. CDR1 is SGHRS and CDR2 is YFSETQ in the germline V gene. The V gene end was trimmed by 7 bases and the J gene end by 8 bases; junction bases not matched to a gene: 8. CDR3 residues: CASSTGAGEKLFF. CDR3 DNA sequence: TGCGCCAGCTCCACAGGGGCAGGCGAAAAACTGTTTTTT.